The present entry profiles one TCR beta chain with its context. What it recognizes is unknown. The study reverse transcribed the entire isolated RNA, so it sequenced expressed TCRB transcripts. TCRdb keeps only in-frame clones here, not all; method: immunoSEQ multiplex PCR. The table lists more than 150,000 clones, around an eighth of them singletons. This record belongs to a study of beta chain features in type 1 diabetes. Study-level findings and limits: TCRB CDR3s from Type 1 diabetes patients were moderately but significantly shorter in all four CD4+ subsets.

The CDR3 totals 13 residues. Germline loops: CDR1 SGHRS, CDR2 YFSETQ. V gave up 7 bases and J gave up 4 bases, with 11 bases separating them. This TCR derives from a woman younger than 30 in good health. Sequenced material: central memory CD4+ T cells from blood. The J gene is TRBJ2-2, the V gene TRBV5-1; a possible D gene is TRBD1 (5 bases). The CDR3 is CASGQGFTGELFF. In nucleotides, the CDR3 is TGCGCCAGCGGGCAGGGTTTCACCGGGGAGCTGTTTTTT.